The 18 T cell receptor beta chains reported below all come from one sample, sequenced in a study of T-cell reconstitution after alpha-beta-depleted transplantation in children. For TCRbeta, the library was prepared with unique molecular identifiers. Using its own MiXCR run on the PCR reads, TCRdb lists one record per CDR3 protein. The sample contains hundreds of thousands of distinct CDR3 sequences, approximately 14% of which appear only once. This sample comprised PBMCs, obtained before TCRalphabeta/CD19-depleted stem cell transplant. These receptors all come from a girl aged 2 to 10 with congenital amegakaryocytic thrombocytopenia, due to receive a stem cell transplant.

The table lists this clonotype with many counts. The chain has TRBV20-1 and TRBJ2-1, with D possibly matching TRBD1 (6 bases). CDR1 is DFQATT and CDR2 is SNEGSKA in the germline V gene (reference sequence). V dropped 2 bases and J dropped 3 bases, with 8 bases sitting between them. There are 13 residues in the CDR3. The CDR3 spells CSARTGYYNEQFF. CDR3 bases: TGCAGTGCTAGAACAGGGTACTACAATGAGCAGTTCTTC.

This clonotype occurred many times. The chain has TRBV5-1 and TRBJ2-7; weak D call: TRBD1 (6 bases). CDR3 length: 17 amino acids. CDR1 is SGHRS and CDR2 is YFSETQ in the germline V gene. V lost 0 bases and J lost 4, with 20 bases in between. The CDR3 loop is CASSLALTGTGFYEQYF. For the CDR3, the DNA is TGCGCCAGCAGCTTGGCCCTGACAGGAACAGGATTTTACGAGCAGTACTTC.

This clonotype was seen only a few times. This chain joins TRBV7-6 and TRBJ2-3; D not certain. The CDR3 covers 15 residues. Germline-derived CDR1 and CDR2 are SGHVS and FNYEAQ. Deletions cut 5 bases from V and 3 bases from J, with 15 bases between. The CDR3 DNA reads TGTGCCAGCAGCAGCCCCGCAAAGGAGACAGATACGCAGTATTTT. Amino acid sequence: CASSSPAKETDTQYF.

The V and J genes are TRBV20-1 and TRBJ2-2; 9 bases align to TRBD2. V lost 5 bases to trimming and J lost 4 bases; unmatched junction nucleotides: 5. CDR1 and CDR2 from the germline V gene are DFQATT and SNEGSKA (reference sequence). This CDR3 is built from 14 residues. CDR3 coding DNA: TGCAGTGCTCTGGGGACTAGCTCCACCGGGGAGCTGTTTTTT. Amino acids: CSALGTSSTGELFF.

The chain employs TRBV29-1 and TRBJ2-1; D may correspond to TRBD1 or TRBD2 (5 bases each). The germline V gene encodes CDR1 SQVTM and CDR2 ANQGSEA. V was trimmed by 6 bases and J by 10 bases, leaving 16 bases between them. This CDR3 contains 12 residues. Here the CDR3 DNA reads TGCAGCGTAGGCCAGGGAGTAAGGGAGCAGTTCTTC. Amino acid sequence: CSVGQGVREQFF.

This clonotype has ten or more counts. V and J are TRBV20-1 and TRBJ1-4; the D gene is possibly TRBD1 (6 bases). V lost 6 bases and J 0 bases, leaving 14 bases between the germline ends. This CDR3 spans 15 amino acids. CDR1 and CDR2 from the germline V gene are DFQATT and SNEGSKA (reference sequence). The CDR3 here is CSATGQLATNEKLFF. CDR3 DNA sequence: TGCAGTGCCACCGGACAGCTTGCAACTAATGAAAAACTGTTTTTT.

In its sample, this clonotype was seen once. V gene TRBV20-1 combines with J gene TRBJ2-2; 7 bases are a match to TRBD1. The CDR3 sequence is 15 residues long. Germline V gene data show CDR1 as DFQATT and CDR2 as SNEGSKA (reference sequence). After removal of 6 bases from V and 6 bases from J, the junction contained 13 bases not matched to a gene. The CDR3 DNA sequence: TGCAGTGCGATGGACAGGCAGAGAAGCGCCGGGGAGCTGTTTTTT. Amino acids: CSAMDRQRSAGELFF.

In its sample, this clonotype was seen many times. The rearrangement links TRBV6-5 to TRBJ2-1; weak D call: TRBD2 (6 bases). This CDR3 has 13 residues. V dropped 6 bases and J dropped 6 bases, with 12 bases sitting between them. Germline V gene data show CDR1 as MNHEY and CDR2 as SVGAGI. CDR3 protein: CASSPFSGNEQFF. The CDR3 coding sequence is TGTGCCAGCAGCCCCTTTAGCGGCAATGAGCAGTTCTTC.

On this clonotype: An end of the junction differs from the germline gene, which may be a read error. V gene TRBV20-1 combines with J gene TRBJ2-3, with 11 bases that match TRBD2. The germline gives CDR1 DFQATT, CDR2 SNEGSKA (reference sequence). The CDR3 has 16 residues. CDR3 nucleotides: TGCTGTGCGGGGGGACTAGCGGAGACTAGCACAGATACGCAGTATTTT. This gives the protein CCAGGLAETSTDTQYF.

J is TRBJ2-3 and V is TRBV10-3; 14 bases are shared with TRBD2. The germline V gene encodes CDR1 ENHRY and CDR2 SYGVKD. The CDR3 is made up of 15 amino acids. V was pared by 8 bases and J by 4 bases, with 5 bases of the junction left unmatched. The CDR3, as DNA: TGTGCCATCGGGACTAGCGGGAGTAGGGCAGATACGCAGTATTTT. This gives the protein CAIGTSGSRADTQYF.

A few counts support this clonotype. The chain carries TRBV5-1 and TRBJ2-7; D is perhaps TRBD2 (6 bases). This CDR3 has 11 residues. Germline V gene sequence: CDR1 SGHRS, CDR2 YFSETQ. Trimming shortened V by 7 bases and J by 5 bases, and 10 bases separated the two germline ends. As DNA, the CDR3 is TGCGCCAGCCGGAGGGGAAACGAGCAGTACTTC. It translates to CASRRGNEQYF.

This chain connects TRBV28 to TRBJ2-1, with D hard to call. This CDR3 contains 12 residues. The V and J ends lost 8 bases and 5 bases respectively, with 10 bases between them. Germline values: CDR1 MDHEN, CDR2 SYDVKM. CDR3 nucleotides: TGTGCCAGCGGGGAAGGAAACAATGAGCAGTTCTTC. It encodes CASGEGNNEQFF. Filled out from reference TRBV28 and TRBJ2-1, the complete variable domain reads DVKVTQSSRYLVKRTGEKVFLECVQDMDHENMFWYRQDPGLGLRLIYFSYDVKMKEKGDIPEGYSVSREKKERFSLILESASTNQTSMYLCASGEGNNEQFFGPGTRLTVL.

The rearrangement links TRBV7-6 to TRBJ2-3, with 13 bases aligning to TRBD2. The CDR3 extends over 19 amino acids. With 3 bases clipped from V and 0 bases from J, the junction kept 9 bases outside the gene matches. Germline V CDR1 and CDR2: SGHVS, FNYEAQ. CDR3 in amino acids: CASSLDTSGRARSTDTQYF. The CDR3 coding sequence is TGTGCCAGCAGCTTGGACACTAGCGGGAGGGCCCGAAGCACAGATACGCAGTATTTT. The full variable domain, its missing parts supplied by reference TRBV7-6 and TRBJ2-3, is GAGVSQSPRYKVTKRGQDVALRCDPISGHVSLYWYRQALGQGPEFLTYFNYEAQQDKSGLPNDRFSAERPEGSISTLTIQRTEQRDSAMYRCASSLDTSGRARSTDTQYFGPGTRLTVL.

This clonotype was counted at least ten times. The chain links TRBV7-2 to TRBJ2-2; 9 bases are a match to TRBD2. Germline V CDR1 and CDR2: SGHTA, FQGNSA. The J segment lost 3 bases and the V segment lost 5 bases, leaving 7 bases of the junction unmatched. The length of the CDR3 is 16 residues. Written as DNA, the CDR3 is TGTGCCAGCAGCCCTAGTAGACTAGCGGACACCGGGGAGCTGTTTTTT. This encodes CASSPSRLADTGELFF.

This clonotype showed up just a few times. The CDR3 DNA follows: TGTGCCAGTAGTATCGTATTAGCTGGCAATGAGCAGTTCTTC. Its protein product is CASSIVLAGNEQFF. The rearrangement joins TRBV19 to TRBJ2-1; D is ambiguous. Per the germline V gene, CDR1 is LNHDA and CDR2 is SQIVND (reference sequence). This CDR3 region has 14 residues. Trimming took off 3 bases at V and 6 bases at J, with 12 bases between the two ends.

This clonotype appeared many times. The J gene is TRBJ2-2, the V gene TRBV15; no clear D. The CDR3 has 17 amino acids. The V gene lost 0 bases and the J gene lost 0 bases, with 11 bases spanning the gap. Germline CDR1 is LNHNV and CDR2 is YYDKDF (reference sequence). CDR3 nucleotides: TGTGCCACCAGCAGAGATCGGCTCGCCGCGAACACCGGGGAGCTGTTTTTT. This sequence encodes CATSRDRLAANTGELFF.

The V gene is TRBV20-1, the J gene TRBJ2-6; D tentatively reads TRBD1 or TRBD2 (7 bases each). Germline V CDR1 and CDR2: DFQATT, SNEGSKA (reference sequence). Trimming pared 2 bases from V and 8 bases from J, leaving 10 bases between. This CDR3 has 13 residues. The CDR3, as DNA: TGCAGTGCTAGACAGGGGGGGACCAACGTCCTGACTTTC. Its translation is CSARQGGTNVLTF.

Ten or more counts support this clonotype. The rearrangement joins TRBV5-6 to TRBJ2-7; D call uncertain. The V gene's germline CDR1 is SGHDT and CDR2 YYEEEE. Trimming shortened V by 0 bases and J by 2 bases, and 12 bases separated the two germline ends. The CDR3 has 15 residues. CDR3 coding DNA: TGTGCCAGCAGCTTGGTCCCCGATGCCGCCTACGAGCAGTACTTC. This codes for CASSLVPDAAYEQYF.